Below, 7 T cell receptor beta chains from the same sample are listed, as sequenced in a study of blood T cell repertoires in COVID-19. Data came from immunoSEQ multiplex PCR; TCRdb stores just in-frame clones and leaves some out. The table has 330,000 or so clones, approximately 88% seen once. Sample: PBMCs or T cells enriched from blood (not recorded which). Receptors were obtained from a man aged 25 to 45 who had recovered from COVID-19.

The V gene is TRBV5-1, the J gene TRBJ1-2; 10 bases are a match to TRBD1. V dropped 0 bases and J dropped 6; count of bases not matched to a gene: 5. Germline V gene lookup returns CDR1 SGHRS and CDR2 YFSETQ. CDR3 length: 15 residues. This CDR3 reads CASSLGGQGINGYTF. The CDR3 region has the DNA TGCGCCAGCAGCTTGGGGGGACAGGGGATAAATGGCTACACCTTC.

V is TRBV6-5 and J is TRBJ1-2; D uncertain. There are 11 residues in the CDR3. The V end was cut by 8 bases, the J end by 0 bases, with 4 bases between. Germline CDR1 and CDR2: MNHEY and SVGAGI. The CDR3 sequence: CASYSNYGYTF. In nucleotides, the CDR3 is TGTGCCAGCTATTCTAACTATGGCTACACCTTC.

This chain links TRBV5-1 with TRBJ1-1; D is perhaps TRBD1 (6 bases). V was clipped by 0 bases and J by 9 bases, with 18 bases between them. This CDR3 comprises 15 residues. Looked up from germline, CDR1 is SGHRS and CDR2 is YFSETQ. CDR3 in amino acids: CASSLEDRLTIQAFF. CDR3 in DNA: TGCGCCAGCAGCTTGGAAGACAGGTTAACGATTCAAGCTTTCTTT.

J is TRBJ1-2 and V is TRBV21-1; whether TRBD1, the table's D call, matches the DNA was not checked. TRBV21-1 is a known pseudogene. The length of the CDR3 is 16 residues. The CDR3 DNA is TGTGCCAGCGACCGGGAAGATCCAGGGGTTATAGGTGGCTACACCTTC. As protein: CASDREDPGVIGGYTF.

The chain combines TRBV12-3 or TRBV12-4 with TRBJ1-2; TRBD1 might be the D (5 bases). The CDR3 sequence is 13 residues long. V was pared by 3 bases and J by 5 bases, with 10 bases between. The CDR3 is CASSLTEGYGYTF. The CDR3 region has the DNA TGTGCCAGCAGTTTGACAGAAGGATATGGCTACACCTTC.

J is TRBJ1-1 and V is TRBV7-2; TRBD1 is a possible D gene (6 bases). V was clipped by 1 base and J by 5 bases, with 20 bases between them. The germline gives CDR1 SGHTA, CDR2 FQGNSA. There are 17 residues in the CDR3. The chain's CDR3 is CASSLEGGRLGPTEAFF. Here the CDR3 DNA reads TGTGCCAGCAGCTTAGAGGGGGGGCGCTTAGGTCCGACTGAAGCTTTCTTT. The full variable domain, completed using reference TRBV7-2 and TRBJ1-1, is GAGVSQSPSNKVTEKGKDVELRCDPISGHTALYWYRQSLGQGLEFLIYFQGNSAPDKSGLPSDRFSAERTGGSVSTLTIQRTQQEDSAVYLCASSLEGGRLGPTEAFFGQGTRLTVV.

The gene calls are TRBV7-9 and TRBJ2-1, with 10 bases lining up with TRBD2. Germline CDR1 reads SEHNR; CDR2 reads FQNEAQ (reference sequence). The CDR3 covers 15 residues. V was clipped by 7 bases and J by 6 bases; unmatched bases: 9. CDR3 protein: CASTLGLAVANEQFF. The CDR3 bases are TGTGCCAGCACCCTAGGACTAGCGGTCGCCAATGAGCAGTTCTTC.